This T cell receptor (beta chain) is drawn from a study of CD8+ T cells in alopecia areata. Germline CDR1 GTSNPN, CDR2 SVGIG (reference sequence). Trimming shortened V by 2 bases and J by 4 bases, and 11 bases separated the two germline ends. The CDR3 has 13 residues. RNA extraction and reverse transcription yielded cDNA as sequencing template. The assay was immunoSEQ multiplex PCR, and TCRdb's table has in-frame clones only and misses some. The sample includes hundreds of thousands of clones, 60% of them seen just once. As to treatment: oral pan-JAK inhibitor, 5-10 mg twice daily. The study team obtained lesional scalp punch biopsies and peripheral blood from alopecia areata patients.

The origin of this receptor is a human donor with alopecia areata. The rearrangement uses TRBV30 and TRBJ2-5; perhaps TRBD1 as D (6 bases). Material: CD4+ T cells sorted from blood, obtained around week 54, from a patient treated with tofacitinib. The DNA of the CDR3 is TGTGCCTGGAGTCTGTACAGGGCAGAGACCCAGTACTTC. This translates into CAWSLYRAETQYF.